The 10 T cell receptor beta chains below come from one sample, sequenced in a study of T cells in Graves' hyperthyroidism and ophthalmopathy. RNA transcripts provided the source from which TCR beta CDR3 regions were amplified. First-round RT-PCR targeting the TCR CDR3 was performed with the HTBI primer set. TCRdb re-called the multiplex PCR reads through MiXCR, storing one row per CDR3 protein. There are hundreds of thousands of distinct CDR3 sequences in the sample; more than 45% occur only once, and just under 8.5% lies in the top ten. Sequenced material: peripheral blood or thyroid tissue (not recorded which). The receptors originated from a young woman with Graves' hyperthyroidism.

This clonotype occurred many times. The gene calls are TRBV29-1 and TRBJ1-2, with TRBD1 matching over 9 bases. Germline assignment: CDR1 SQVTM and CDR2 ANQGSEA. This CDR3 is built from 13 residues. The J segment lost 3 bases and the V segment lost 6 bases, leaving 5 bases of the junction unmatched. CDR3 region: CSVARTGDYGYTF. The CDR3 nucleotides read TGCAGCGTGGCCCGGACAGGGGACTATGGCTACACCTTC. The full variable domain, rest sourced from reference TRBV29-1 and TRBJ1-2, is SAVISQKPSRDICQRGTSLTIQCQVDSQVTMMFWYRQQPGQSLTLIATANQGSEATYESGFVIDKFPISRPNLTFSTLTVSNMSPEDSSIYLCSVARTGDYGYTFGSGTRLTVV.

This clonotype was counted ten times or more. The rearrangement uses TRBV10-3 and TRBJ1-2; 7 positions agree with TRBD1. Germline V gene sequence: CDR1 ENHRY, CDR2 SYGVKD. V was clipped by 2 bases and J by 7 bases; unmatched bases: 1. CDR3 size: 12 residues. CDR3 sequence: CAISENRGGYTF. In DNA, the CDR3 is TGTGCCATCAGTGAGAACAGGGGTGGCTACACCTTC.

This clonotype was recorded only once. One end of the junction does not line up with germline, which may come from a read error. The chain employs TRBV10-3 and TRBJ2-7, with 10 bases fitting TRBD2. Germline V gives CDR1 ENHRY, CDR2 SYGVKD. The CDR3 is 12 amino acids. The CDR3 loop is CASSTGTSAERF. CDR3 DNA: TGTGCCAGCAGTACGGGGACTAGCGCCGAGCGATTC.

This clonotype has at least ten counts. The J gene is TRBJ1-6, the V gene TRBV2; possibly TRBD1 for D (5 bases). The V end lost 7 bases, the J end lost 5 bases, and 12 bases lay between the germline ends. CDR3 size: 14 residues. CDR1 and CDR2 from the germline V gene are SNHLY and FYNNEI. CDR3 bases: TGTGCCAGCAAGTGGGAGGGGAATAATTCACCCCTCCACTTT. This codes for CASKWEGNNSPLHF.

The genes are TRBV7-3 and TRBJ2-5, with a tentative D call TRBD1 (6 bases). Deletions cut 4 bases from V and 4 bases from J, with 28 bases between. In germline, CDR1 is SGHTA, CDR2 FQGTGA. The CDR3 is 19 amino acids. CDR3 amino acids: CASSYAPGTSYWWLETQYF. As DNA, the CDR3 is TGTGCCAGCAGCTACGCTCCCGGGACATCATACTGGTGGTTAGAGACCCAGTACTTC.

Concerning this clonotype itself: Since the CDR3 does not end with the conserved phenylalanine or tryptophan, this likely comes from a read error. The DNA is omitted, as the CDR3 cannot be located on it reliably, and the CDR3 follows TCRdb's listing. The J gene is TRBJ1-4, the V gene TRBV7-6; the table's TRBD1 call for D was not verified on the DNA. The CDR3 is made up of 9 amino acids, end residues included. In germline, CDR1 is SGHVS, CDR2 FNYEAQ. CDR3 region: CASSSRATP.

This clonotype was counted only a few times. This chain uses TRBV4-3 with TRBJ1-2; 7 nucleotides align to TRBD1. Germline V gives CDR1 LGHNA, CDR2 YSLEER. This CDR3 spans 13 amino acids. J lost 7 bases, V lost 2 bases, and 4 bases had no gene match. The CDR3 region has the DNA TGCGCCAGCAGCCAATGGGACAGATTTGGCTACACCTTC. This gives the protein CASSQWDRFGYTF.

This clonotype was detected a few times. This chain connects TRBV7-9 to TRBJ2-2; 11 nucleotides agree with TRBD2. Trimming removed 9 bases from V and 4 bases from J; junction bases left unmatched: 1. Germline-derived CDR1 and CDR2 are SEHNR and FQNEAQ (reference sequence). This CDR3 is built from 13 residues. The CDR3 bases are TGTGCCAGGCTAGCGGGAGGCACCGGGGAGCTGTTTTTT. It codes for CARLAGGTGELFF.

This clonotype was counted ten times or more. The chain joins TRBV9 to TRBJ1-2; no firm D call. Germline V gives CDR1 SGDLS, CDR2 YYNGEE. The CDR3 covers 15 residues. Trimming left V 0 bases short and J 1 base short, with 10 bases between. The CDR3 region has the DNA TGTGCCAGCAGCGTAGATCTAGGCAATAACTATGGCTACACCTTC. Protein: CASSVDLGNNYGYTF.

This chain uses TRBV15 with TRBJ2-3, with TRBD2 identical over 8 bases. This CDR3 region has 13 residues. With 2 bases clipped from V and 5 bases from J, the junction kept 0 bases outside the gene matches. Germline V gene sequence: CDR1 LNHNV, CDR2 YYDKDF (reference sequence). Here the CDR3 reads CATSRLAGDTQYF. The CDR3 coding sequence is TGTGCCACCAGCAGACTAGCGGGAGATACGCAGTATTTT.